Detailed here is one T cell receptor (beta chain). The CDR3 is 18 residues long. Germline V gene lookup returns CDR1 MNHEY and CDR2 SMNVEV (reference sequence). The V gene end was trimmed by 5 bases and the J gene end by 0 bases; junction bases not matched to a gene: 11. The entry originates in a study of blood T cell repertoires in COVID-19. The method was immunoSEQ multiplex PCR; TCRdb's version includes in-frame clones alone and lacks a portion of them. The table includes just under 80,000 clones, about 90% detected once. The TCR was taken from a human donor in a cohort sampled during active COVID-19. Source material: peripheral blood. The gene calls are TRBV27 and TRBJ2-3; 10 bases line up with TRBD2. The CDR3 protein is CASSPASGSHVSTDTQYF. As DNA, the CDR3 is TGTGCCAGCAGTCCCGCTAGCGGGAGTCATGTTAGCACAGATACGCAGTATTTT.